The 18 T cell receptor beta chains in this list originate from one sample, sequenced in a study of blood T cell repertoires in COVID-19. Sequencing was performed with immunoSEQ multiplex PCR; in TCRdb, only in-frame clones are kept and a portion is missing. The sample contains approximately 260,000 clones, about 85% of which appear only once. The sequencing sample was made of PBMCs or T cells enriched from blood (not recorded which). All receptors come from a woman in her thirties with acute COVID-19.

This chain joins TRBV29-1 and TRBJ2-3, with a weak D call TRBD1 (6 bases). Germline lookup yields CDR1 SQVTM and CDR2 ANQGSEA. The CDR3 runs 14 residues. Trimming removed 7 bases from V and 4 bases from J, with 18 bases in between. The CDR3 DNA sequence: TGCAGCGGCAATCCGGGACACCGGGCAGATACGCAGTATTTT. Protein: CSGNPGHRADTQYF.

The chain couples TRBV11-1 to TRBJ1-2; D is undetermined. Germline V CDR1 and CDR2: SGHAT, FQDESV (reference sequence). V was cut by 0 bases and J by 2 bases, with 7 bases left in between. The CDR3 is made up of 14 amino acids. CDR3 sequence: CASSLASGNYGYTF. Written as DNA, the CDR3 is TGTGCCAGCAGCTTAGCGTCCGGGAACTATGGCTACACCTTC. The full variable domain, its missing parts supplied by reference TRBV11-1 and TRBJ1-2, is EAEVAQSPRYKITEKSQAVAFWCDPISGHATLYWYRQILGQGPELLVQFQDESVVDDSQLPKDRFSAERLKGVDSTLKIQPAELGDSAMYLCASSLASGNYGYTFGSGTRLTVV.

V and J are TRBV3-1 (or the pseudogene TRBV3-2) and TRBJ2-2; 8 bases match TRBD2. The CDR3 length is 17 residues. Trimming took 1 base from V and 6 from J; bases not matched to a gene: 10. Germline CDR1 is LGHDT and CDR2 is YNNKEL (reference sequence). CDR3 in DNA: TGTGCCAGCAGCCAAGGGGTCCTAGCGGGTGCTTCCGGGGAGCTGTTTTTT. Protein: CASSQGVLAGASGELFF.

V usage is TRBV7-9 and J usage is TRBJ1-4, with no clear D. The V gene lost 5 bases and the J gene lost 7 bases, with 14 bases spanning the gap. The CDR3 spans 14 residues. Per the germline V gene, CDR1 is SEHNR and CDR2 is FQNEAQ (reference sequence). As DNA, the CDR3 is TGTGCCAGCAGCCGAGTTGAGGGTTTTGAAAAACTGTTTTTT. It codes for CASSRVEGFEKLFF.

This chain joins TRBV4-1 and TRBJ1-1, with a weak D call TRBD1 (6 bases). Trimming took 1 base from V and 2 from J, leaving 11 bases between them. This CDR3 region has 15 residues. CDR1 is MGHRA and CDR2 is YSYEKL in the germline V gene. The CDR3 DNA follows: TGCGCCAGCAGCCAAGCCGCCAGGGGAAACACTGAAGCTTTCTTT. It is translated as CASSQAARGNTEAFF.

CDR3 amino acids: CASSLTPGAESTIYF. CDR3 sequence (DNA): TGTGCCAGCAGCTTAACTCCAGGGGCTGAAAGCACCATATATTTT. V gene TRBV7-3 combines with J gene TRBJ1-3; perhaps TRBD1 as D (6 bases). V was clipped by 0 bases and J by 9 bases, with 15 bases between them. CDR3 size: 15 residues. Germline values: CDR1 SGHTA, CDR2 FQGTGA.

V is TRBV7-9 and J is TRBJ2-5; 7 positions match TRBD1. The length of the CDR3 is 16 residues. The germline V gene encodes CDR1 SEHNR and CDR2 FQNEAQ (reference sequence). V shed 4 bases and J 2 bases; nucleotides not matched to a gene: 10. CDR3 nucleotides: TGTGCCAGCAGCTCAACCGGGACAGCCCGGCAAGAGACCCAGTACTTC. Its protein is CASSSTGTARQETQYF.

This clone was recorded a few times. The DNA of the CDR3 is TGTGCCATGAGGCCAAAATCTAGCACAGATACGCAGTATTTT. It specifies CAMRPKSSTDTQYF. The chain employs TRBV21-1 and TRBJ2-3; the table's D call of TRBD2 was not tested on the DNA. TRBV21-1 counts as a pseudogene. The CDR3 is made up of 14 amino acids.

The chain has TRBV27 and TRBJ1-1, with D possibly matching TRBD1 (5 bases). This CDR3 region has 12 residues. V lost 7 bases and J 4 bases, leaving 10 bases between the germline ends. Germline V gene data show CDR1 as MNHEY and CDR2 as SMNVEV (reference sequence). DNA of the CDR3: TGTGCCAGCACAGGGTGGGGCACTGAAGCTTTCTTT. Encoded protein: CASTGWGTEAFF.

The CDR3 reads CASSQEATGGTLYNEQFF. DNA for the CDR3: TGCGCCAGCAGCCAAGAGGCTACCGGCGGGACCCTCTACAATGAGCAGTTCTTC. This chain uses TRBV4-1 with TRBJ2-1, with a tentative D call TRBD2 (6 bases). Germline CDR1 reads MGHRA; CDR2 reads YSYEKL. Between the trimmed V and J ends, which lost 0 bases and 3 bases, there was a span of 18 bases. The length of the CDR3 is 18 residues.

This chain connects TRBV7-2 to TRBJ2-5; weak D call: TRBD1 (5 bases). Trimming cost V 7 bases and J 7 bases, with 19 bases left between them. CDR3 size: 14 residues. Germline loops: CDR1 SGHTA, CDR2 FQGNSA. The CDR3 reads CASNRPSSQGTQYF. The CDR3 coding sequence is TGTGCCAGCAACCGACCCAGTTCCCAGGGGACCCAGTACTTC.

The gene calls are TRBV30 and TRBJ2-1; 7 bases are shared with TRBD1. The V segment lost 2 bases and the J segment 5 bases; nucleotides outside the gene matches: 12. The CDR3 is made up of 16 amino acids. The germline CDR1 and CDR2 sequences are GTSNPN and SVGIG (reference sequence). DNA of the CDR3: TGTGCCTGGAGTTCGCCGGACAGGTCGGCCCACAATGAGCAGTTCTTC. This sequence encodes CAWSSPDRSAHNEQFF. Filled out from reference TRBV30 and TRBJ2-1, the complete variable domain reads SQTIHQWPATLVQPVGSPLSLECTVEGTSNPNLYWYRQAAGRGLQLLFYSVGIGQISSEVPQNLSASRPQDRQFILSSKKLLLSDSGFYLCAWSSPDRSAHNEQFFGPGTRLTVL.

This clone was seen only a few times. This chain uses TRBV19 with TRBJ2-1, with 7 bases that match TRBD1. Per germline, CDR1 LNHDA and CDR2 SQIVND (reference sequence). V dropped 5 bases and J dropped 3; count of bases not matched to a gene: 4. The CDR3 has 14 amino acids. CDR3 bases: TGTGCCAGTAGTTTGGACAGGTACTACAATGAGCAGTTCTTC. Residues: CASSLDRYYNEQFF.

The V call is TRBV4-1, the J call TRBJ2-3; 12 bases match TRBD2. This CDR3 is 17 amino acids long. Germline CDR1 reads MGHRA; CDR2 reads YSYEKL. V lost 5 bases, J lost 3 bases, and 9 bases stayed unmatched. The CDR3 sequence: CASSSFPSGGDTDTQYF. The CDR3 region has the DNA TGCGCCAGCAGCTCTTTCCCTAGCGGGGGGGATACAGATACGCAGTATTTT.

The CDR3: CASSLDQGQGVKLFF. The CDR3 DNA reads as TGTGCCAGCAGCTTAGATCAAGGACAGGGGGTGAAACTGTTTTTT. The genes are TRBV11-2 and TRBJ1-4; 10 bases map to TRBD1. Trimming removed 0 bases from V and 11 bases from J; junction bases left unmatched: 6. The CDR3 has 15 amino acids. CDR1 is SGHAT, CDR2 FQNNGV, per germline.

V usage is TRBV15 and J usage is TRBJ2-5; D might be TRBD1 (6 bases). Germline CDR1 and CDR2: LNHNV and YYDKDF (reference sequence). The CDR3 is 14 amino acids. Trimming shortened V by 5 bases and J by 2 bases, and 12 bases separated the two germline ends. CDR3 nucleotides: TGTGCCACCAGCGATTTACAGGGACAAGAGACCCAGTACTTC. Protein sequence: CATSDLQGQETQYF.

The table lists this clone with a few counts. The V gene is TRBV18, the J gene TRBJ1-5; D is unclear. The CDR3 is 14 residues long. The V and J ends lost 0 bases and 2 bases respectively, with 5 bases between them. CDR1 and CDR2 from the germline V gene are KGHSH and LQKENI. The CDR3 region has the DNA TGTGCCAGCTCACCACCCGGAGGCAATCAGCCCCAGCATTTT. As protein: CASSPPGGNQPQHF. Variable domain in full (rest from reference TRBV18 and TRBJ1-5): NAGVMQNPRHLVRRRGQEARLRCSPMKGHSHVYWYRQLPEEGLKFMVYLQKENIIDESGMPKERFSAEFPKEGPSILRIQQVVRGDSAAYFCASSPPGGNQPQHFGDGTRLSIL.

This rearrangement joins TRBV5-1 to TRBJ2-1, with TRBD2 matching 14 bases. Germline V gene sequence: CDR1 SGHRS, CDR2 YFSETQ. V shed 4 bases, J shed 3 bases, and the junction held 9 bases outside the gene matches. The CDR3 has 18 amino acids. The chain's CDR3 is CASSTAGTSGGIYNEQFF. Written as DNA, the CDR3 is TGCGCCAGCAGCACCGCCGGGACTAGCGGGGGAATCTACAATGAGCAGTTCTTC. Using reference TRBV5-1 and TRBJ2-1 for the parts outside the CDR3, the full variable domain is KAGVTQTPRYLIKTRGQQVTLSCSPISGHRSVSWYQQTPGQGLQFLFEYFSETQRNKGNFPGRFSGRQFSNSRSEMNVSTLELGDSALYLCASSTAGTSGGIYNEQFFGPGTRLTVL.